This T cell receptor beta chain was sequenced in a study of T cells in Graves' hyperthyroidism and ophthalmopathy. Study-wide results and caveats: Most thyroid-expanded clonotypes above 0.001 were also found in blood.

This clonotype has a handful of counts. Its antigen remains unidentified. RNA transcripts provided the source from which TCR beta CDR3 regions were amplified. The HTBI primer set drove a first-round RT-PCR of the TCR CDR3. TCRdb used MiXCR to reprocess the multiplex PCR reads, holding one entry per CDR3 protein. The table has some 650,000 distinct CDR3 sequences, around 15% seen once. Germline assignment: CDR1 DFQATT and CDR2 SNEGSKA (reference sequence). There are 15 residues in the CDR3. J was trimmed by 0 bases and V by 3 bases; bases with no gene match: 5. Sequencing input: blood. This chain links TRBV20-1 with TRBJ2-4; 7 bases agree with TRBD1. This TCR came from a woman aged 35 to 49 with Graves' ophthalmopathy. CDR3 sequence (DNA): TGCAGTGCTAGGTCGGGACAGATAGCCAAAAACATTCAGTACTTC. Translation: CSARSGQIAKNIQYF.